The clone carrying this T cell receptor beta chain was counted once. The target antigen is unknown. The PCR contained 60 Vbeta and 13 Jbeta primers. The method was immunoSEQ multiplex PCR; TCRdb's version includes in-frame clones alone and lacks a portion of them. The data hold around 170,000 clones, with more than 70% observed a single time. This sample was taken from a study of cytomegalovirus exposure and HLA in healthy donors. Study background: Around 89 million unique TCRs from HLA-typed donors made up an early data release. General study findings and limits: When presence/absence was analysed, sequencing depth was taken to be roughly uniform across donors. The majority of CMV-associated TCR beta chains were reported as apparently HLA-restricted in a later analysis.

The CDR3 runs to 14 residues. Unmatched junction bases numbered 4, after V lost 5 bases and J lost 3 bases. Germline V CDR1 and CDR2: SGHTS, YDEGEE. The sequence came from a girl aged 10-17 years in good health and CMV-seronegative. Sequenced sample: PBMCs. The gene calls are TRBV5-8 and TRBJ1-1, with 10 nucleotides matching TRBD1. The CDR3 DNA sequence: TGTGCCAGCAGATCGGGGACAGGGGACACTGAAGCTTTCTTT. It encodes CASRSGTGDTEAFF.